Presented here are 20 T cell receptor beta chains from one specimen sequenced in a study of breast tumors, draining lymph nodes, adjacent tissues. Samples came from axillary lymph nodes draining the breast cancer. TCRdb ran MiXCR on the multiplex PCR reads and lists one entry per CDR3 protein. The repertoire holds around 230,000 distinct CDR3 sequences, with 34% as singletons. Sequencing was done on a sample of axillary lymph node tissue. These receptors were obtained from a female donor with breast cancer. Some clones in this sample may be carry-over from other donors' samples.

This clonotype has at least ten counts. The rearrangement joins TRBV20-1 to TRBJ1-6; TRBD1 is a possible D gene (5 bases). Germline V gene data show CDR1 as DFQATT and CDR2 as SNEGSKA (reference sequence). CDR3 length equals 14 residues. V was trimmed by 4 bases and J by 7 bases, leaving 14 bases between them. The CDR3 region has the DNA TGCAGTGCTAAAATTAGGGGTCGGAATTCACCCCTCCACTTT. It yields the protein CSAKIRGRNSPLHF.

This clonotype was detected ten times or more. The genes are TRBV7-9 and TRBJ2-1; a possible D gene is TRBD2 (5 bases). The CDR3 spans 15 residues. The V end lost 5 bases, the J end lost 6 bases, and 17 bases lay between the germline ends. CDR1 SEHNR and CDR2 FQNEAQ come from the germline V gene (reference sequence). Written as DNA, the CDR3 is TGTGCCAGCAGCCTGGGTCTAGCTTATATCAATGAGCAGTTCTTC. Protein sequence: CASSLGLAYINEQFF.

This clonotype was observed many times. The rearrangement links TRBV14 to TRBJ1-6; 7 bases map to TRBD1. After removal of 3 bases from V and 6 bases from J, the junction contained 2 bases not matched to a gene. Per the germline V gene, CDR1 is SGHDN and CDR2 is FVKESK. This CDR3 is built from 14 residues. The CDR3 nucleotides read TGTGCCAGCAGCCAGGGGACAGCTAATTCACCCCTCCACTTT. This translates into CASSQGTANSPLHF.

The chain carries TRBV12-3 or TRBV12-4 and TRBJ1-2, with D perhaps matching TRBD1 (6 bases). V lost 5 bases to trimming and J lost 4 bases, with 11 bases between them. CDR3 length: 13 residues. CDR3 loop: CASSRDTFYGYTF. The CDR3 DNA sequence: TGTGCCAGCAGTCGGGACACCTTCTATGGCTACACCTTC.

This clonotype was seen just once. V and J are TRBV12-3 or TRBV12-4 and TRBJ1-3; D not resolved. Trimming removed 8 bases from V and 8 bases from J, with 19 bases in between. The CDR3 extends over 14 amino acids. The CDR3 region has the DNA TGTGCCAGCTCCGTGGGCTACTATGGCTACACCATATATTTT. Translating gives CASSVGYYGYTIYF.

In this sample, this clonotype turned up many times. The chain combines TRBV10-2 with TRBJ1-2, with 9 bases fitting TRBD1. This CDR3 contains 15 residues. Germline V gene data show CDR1 as WSHSY and CDR2 as SAAADI. With V trimmed by 3 bases and J by 8 bases, 10 bases remained unmatched. The CDR3 here is CASSDPRTGGWGYTF. Here the CDR3 DNA reads TGCGCCAGCAGTGACCCGCGCACAGGGGGCTGGGGCTACACCTTC.

This clonotype was found many times. The chain is built from TRBV5-1 and TRBJ2-1, with 11 positions matching TRBD2. The CDR3 length is 16 residues. Germline loops: CDR1 SGHRS, CDR2 YFSETQ. V was clipped by 4 bases and J by 7 bases; unmatched bases: 10. Here the CDR3 reads CASSLTSGIPTNEQFF. In DNA form, the CDR3 reads TGCGCCAGCAGCCTGACTAGCGGGATCCCTACTAATGAGCAGTTCTTC.

This clonotype was picked up a small number of times. Possible read error: a much larger clone is one base away. In DNA, the CDR3 is TGTGCCAGCAGCGAACAGACCCAGCACTACAATGAGCAGCTCTTC. It encodes CASSEQTQHYNEQLF. The J gene is TRBJ2-1, the V gene TRBV7-3, with no clear D. CDR1 and CDR2 from the germline V gene are SGHTA and FQGTGA. There are 15 residues in the CDR3. Using reference TRBV7-3 and TRBJ2-1 for the parts outside the CDR3, the full variable domain is GAGVSQTPSNKVTEKGKYVELRCDPISGHTALYWYRQSLGQGPEFLIYFQGTGAADDSGLPNDRFFAVRPEGSVSTLKIQRTERGDSAVYLCASSEQTQHYNEQLFGPGTRLTVL.

This clonotype showed up many times. J is TRBJ2-1 and V is TRBV5-1; 11 bases agree with TRBD2. V gave up 3 bases and J gave up 1 base; unmatched junction bases: 0. CDR1 is SGHRS and CDR2 is YFSETQ in the germline V gene. There are 15 residues in the CDR3. CDR3 coding DNA: TGCGCCAGCAGCTCTAGCGGGAGGTCCTACAATGAGCAGTTCTTC. Translating gives CASSSSGRSYNEQFF.

As to this clonotype: A much larger clone lies one base from this, so it may be a read error. V is TRBV4-1 and J is TRBJ1-1, with 7 positions matching TRBD1. The CDR3 has 13 amino acids. Germline V gene lookup returns CDR1 MGHRA and CDR2 YSYEKL. The CDR3 nucleotides are TGTGCCAGCAGCTGGGACAGGAACACTGAAGCTTTCTTT. This codes for CASSWDRNTEAFF.

This clonotype has only a few counts. J is TRBJ2-7 and V is TRBV12-3 or TRBV12-4, with 7 bases aligning to TRBD1. This CDR3 is 13 amino acids long. V shed 3 bases and J 5 bases; nucleotides not matched to a gene: 4. Here the CDR3 reads CASSFYRGHEQYF. The CDR3 bases are TGTGCCAGCAGTTTCTACAGGGGCCACGAGCAGTACTTC.

In this sample, this clonotype turned up many times. CDR3: CASSLMGQGTYNEQFF. The CDR3 region has the DNA TGTGCCAGCAGCTTAATGGGACAGGGTACCTACAATGAGCAGTTCTTC. The genes are TRBV7-3 and TRBJ2-1; 9 nucleotides align to TRBD1. Germline V lookup: CDR1 SGHTA, CDR2 FQGTGA. The CDR3 is made up of 16 amino acids. The trim removed 1 base at V and 2 bases at J, leaving 3 bases unmatched.

This clonotype has ten or more counts. The chain couples TRBV6-5 to TRBJ2-5; TRBD2 agrees at 13 bases. This CDR3 contains 16 residues. V dropped 5 bases and J dropped 5; count of bases not matched to a gene: 8. Germline CDR1 reads MNHEY; CDR2 reads SVGAGI. The CDR3 reads CASSKGLAGRWETQYF. In DNA form, the CDR3 reads TGTGCCAGCAGTAAGGGACTAGCGGGACGGTGGGAGACCCAGTACTTC.

Concerning this clonotype itself: A much larger clonotype is one base distant, so this may be a read error. The V gene is TRBV5-1, the J gene TRBJ2-2, with D possibly matching TRBD1 (6 bases). Germline CDR1 SGHRS, CDR2 YFSETQ. The CDR3 contains 17 residues. V lost 3 bases and J lost 2, with 17 bases in between. Written as DNA, the CDR3 is TGCGCCAGCAGCTCGGTGATGGGGGCCGACAACACCGGGGAGCTGTTTTTT. This translates into CASSSVMGADNTGELFF.

A remark on this clonotype: This sequence may be a read error, since a much larger clone differs from it by one base. Likely a read error: the CDR3 ends without its conserved phenylalanine or tryptophan. The chain employs TRBV7-8 and TRBJ1-2, with a tentative D call TRBD1 (5 bases). In germline, CDR1 is SGHVS, CDR2 FQNEAQ. V lost 3 bases, J lost 3 bases, and 11 bases lay in between. The CDR3 consists of 14 residues. CDR3 in amino acids: CASSFAGKDYGYTL. The CDR3 DNA follows: TGTGCCAGCAGCTTCGCAGGGAAAGACTATGGCTACACCCTC.

This clonotype occurred many times. V is TRBV12-3 or TRBV12-4 and J is TRBJ2-1; 11 bases agree with TRBD2. With 8 bases clipped from V and 0 bases from J, the junction kept 3 bases outside the gene matches. The CDR3 length is 15 residues. In DNA, the CDR3 is TGTGCCAGCGCGACTAGCGGGATCTCCTACAATGAGCAGTTCTTC. Protein: CASATSGISYNEQFF.

Concerning this clonotype: Since a much larger clone is just one base distant, this may be a read error. This rearrangement joins TRBV4-1 to TRBJ2-7; 12 positions agree with TRBD2. CDR1 is MGHRA, CDR2 YSYEKL, per germline. The CDR3 has 18 residues. The CDR3 DNA reads as TGTGCCAGCAGCCAAGAAACTAGACTAGCGGGGGAGAACTACGAGCAGTACTTC. This sequence encodes CASSQETRLAGENYEQYF.

This chain links TRBV2 with TRBJ1-1, with TRBD1 identical over 11 bases. V trimming: 7 bases; J trimming: 5 bases; junction bases outside the gene matches: 3. The CDR3 runs to 13 residues. Germline-derived CDR1 and CDR2 are SNHLY and FYNNEI. CDR3 region: CASKGQGGTEAFF. The CDR3, as DNA: TGTGCCAGCAAGGGACAGGGGGGAACTGAAGCTTTCTTT.

The J gene is TRBJ2-7, the V gene TRBV20-1, with 9 bases that match TRBD2. The ends lost 6 bases at V and 5 bases at J; junction bases unmatched: 8. The CDR3 is made up of 13 amino acids. Per germline, CDR1 DFQATT and CDR2 SNEGSKA (reference sequence). CDR3 DNA: TGCAGTGCCTTGGGACTAGCATTCGACGAGCAGTACTTC. This translates into CSALGLAFDEQYF.

V gene TRBV5-4 combines with J gene TRBJ1-2, with D unresolved. Germline CDR1 SGHNT, CDR2 YYREEE (reference sequence). The germline V and J ends were trimmed by 0 bases and 6 bases, with 15 bases remaining between them. The CDR3 consists of 15 residues. The chain's CDR3 is CASSLEGTGWDGYTF. CDR3 DNA: TGTGCCAGCAGCTTGGAAGGCACGGGGTGGGATGGCTACACCTTC.